Sequencing of this TCR beta chain was carried out in a study of T cells in Graves' hyperthyroidism and ophthalmopathy (dated by TCRdb to the late 2010s). For the study in its entirety: Peripheral blood was collected at initial diagnosis, before any treatment. To identify distinguishing TCR V-J signatures, a discovery cohort of 95 to 100 patients was used, comprising 43 with Graves' ophthalmopathy and 57 with stable Graves' hyperthyroidism. Prospective prediction of ophthalmopathy was tested in an independent validation cohort of 18 to 20 hyperthyroidism patients and roughly 16 patients who later progressed to ophthalmopathy. The 100 or so discovery patients were randomly split 7:3 into training and test sets. The study also compared thyroid tissue and blood T-cell repertoires from a handful of Graves' hyperthyroidism patients. Following sampling, methimazole starting at 30 mg daily was given to hyperthyroidism patients, and high-dose intravenous methylprednisolone was given to ophthalmopathy patients. According to the paper, TCR Vbeta CDR3 sequencing was carried out on some 130 peripheral blood samples, which came from 40 to 45 ophthalmopathy, 75 or so hyperthyroidism and about 17 progressor patients.

The CDR3, from cysteine to phenylalanine, totals 16 residues. Only the CDR3 DNA is retained, 48 bases long and in frame from the first base. Unmatched junction bases come to 6, with V trimmed by 3 bases and J by 1 base. Sequences SNHLY (CDR1) and FYNNEI (CDR2) are obtained from the germline V gene. A patient counted as having stable Graves' hyperthyroidism if no progression to ophthalmopathy occurred over 18 months of follow-up. The hyperthyroidism patients were between 18 and 65 years old and newly diagnosed, with a disease duration of less than 2 months. The study excluded patients with uncontrolled infections, other autoimmune diseases, pregnancy or lactation. Diagnoses were established on the basis of clinical symptoms, serum thyroxine and TRAb, thyroid ultrasound, and orbital computed tomography. PBMCs were isolated from about 9.2 ml of fresh peripheral blood by Ficoll-Paque density gradient centrifugation. Total RNA was extracted using Trizol reagent, and RNA quality was assessed on an Agilent 2100 Bioanalyzer.

The TCR beta CDR3 regions were amplified from the RNA transcripts. The first round of RT-PCR for the TCR CDR3 was performed with the HTBI primer set and the Qiagen OneStep RT-PCR kit. A second multiplex PCR round built the libraries, followed by size selection and purification. The libraries were sequenced on an Illumina HiSeq2000 using paired-end 100 bp reads. The study's own analysis went as follows. SOAPnuke was used to process the raw data, with reads discarded if the reads contained adapters or uncalled bases, had a mean Phred below 15, or lacked an exact constant-primer or identifier match. High-quality paired reads were merged with COPE v1.2.5, and unique nucleotide sequences were defined as clonotypes. MiTCR v1.1 was used to align the clonotypes against IMGT TRBV, TRBD and TRBJ reference segments. Analysis was restricted to V-J combinations with a frequency above 0.0001, which covered 98% to 99.2% of repertoires. The TCS score was defined as the ratio of F50 (clonal expansion) to E x V (chaos), calculated using BLOSUM62-based TCRdist between CDR3 peptides within each V-J. Welch's t-statistics and random forest reduced some 510 V-J features to about 13, which were used in a naive Bayes classifier (R e1071). Using fastp trimming at Q25 and MiXCR clonotype assembly, TCRdb reanalyzed the public sequencing data and kept in-frame beta chains. Every entry covers one CDR3 protein and lists the most common genes and DNA from its rows. TCRdb, not the original authors, processed these V and J calls. The sample table contains approximately 200,000 distinct CDR3 sequences; only one count was recorded for about 17% of them. The ten most abundant clones make up over 35% of the sample.

This clonotype has ten or more counts. Its binding antigen is unknown. Base qualities were left out, and no much larger clone turns up one base away. Points the paper makes about the study in general: Most expanded thyroid clonotypes (frequency above 0.001) were also found in blood, which suggests that blood repertoires may mirror thyroid immune responses. During validation, the model predicted progression to ophthalmopathy a median of roughly six months ahead of onset, with 70.59% sensitivity and about 72% specificity. No statistical method was used to fix the sample size in advance, and group allocation was not hidden from the investigators. A model built on a 13 V-J signature distinguished ophthalmopathy from stable hyperthyroidism, reaching 85% to 90% sensitivity and 81.08% specificity in cross-validation and 80%/75% in testing.

The chain joins TRBV2 to TRBJ1-3, with 7 bases aligning to TRBD1. The sequenced sample was blood. The TCR was taken from a man aged 35 to 55 with Graves' hyperthyroidism. The CDR3 region: CASSDRGFRSGNTIYF. The DNA sequence is TGTGCCAGCAGTGACAGGGGGTTTCGTTCTGGAAACACCATATATTTT.